The 23 T cell receptor beta chains below come from one sample, sequenced in a study of blood T cell repertoires in COVID-19. Assay used: immunoSEQ multiplex PCR; TCRdb lists only in-frame clones, some missing. The table records 200,000 to 300,000 clones, approximately 89% of them present only once. The sample taken for sequencing was PBMCs or T cells enriched from blood (not recorded which). The receptors shown here come from a woman in her thirties with acute COVID-19.

The chain links TRBV7-9 to TRBJ1-2, with D possibly matching TRBD1 (5 bases). The germline V gene encodes CDR1 SEHNR and CDR2 FQNEAQ (reference sequence). CDR3 length: 14 residues. Trimming cost V 1 base and J 7 bases, with 13 bases left between them. CDR3 sequence: CASSLGPGGRGYTF. The CDR3 DNA reads as TGTGCCAGCAGCTTAGGTCCGGGGGGACGTGGCTACACCTTC.

This rearrangement joins TRBV6-5 to TRBJ1-6; possible D gene TRBD1, 5 bases. Germline lookup yields CDR1 MNHEY and CDR2 SVGAGI. V lost 0 bases, J lost 12 bases, and 12 bases lay in between. This CDR3 spans 14 amino acids. The CDR3 bases are TGTGCCAGCAGTTACTCGACGAAGGGGATACCCCTCCACTTT. Amino acids: CASSYSTKGIPLHF.

The chain recombines TRBV9 with TRBJ2-2, with TRBD2 matching over 7 bases. Losses at the gene ends were 5 bases for V and 4 bases for J; bases not matched to a gene: 8. CDR3 length equals 15 residues. Germline CDR1 is SGDLS and CDR2 is YYNGEE. CDR3 nucleotide sequence: TGTGCCAGCAGTTCGGGGGAGGGGCGCACCGGGGAGCTGTTTTTT. It yields the protein CASSSGEGRTGELFF.

The chain couples TRBV24-1 to TRBJ2-1; 14 bases line up with TRBD2. Germline lookup yields CDR1 KGHDR and CDR2 SFDVKD. The CDR3 sequence is 16 residues long. The V and J ends lost 4 bases and 5 bases, in that order; junction bases with no gene match: 3. CDR3 region: CATSDPGLAGDNEQFF. The CDR3 DNA reads TGTGCCACCAGTGACCCGGGACTAGCGGGGGACAATGAGCAGTTCTTC.

The chain combines TRBV21-1 with TRBJ1-2. TRBV21-1 is listed as a pseudogene. The CDR3 consists of 14 residues. This CDR3 reads CASSKVGGTNGYTF. The CDR3 DNA sequence: TGTGCCAGCAGCAAAGTGGGCGGGACGAATGGCTACACCTTC.

This clone was seen once. The chain carries TRBV19 and TRBJ2-7, with D tentatively TRBD2 (6 bases). Per germline, CDR1 LNHDA and CDR2 SQIVND (reference sequence). The CDR3 length is 15 residues. V was cut by 5 bases and J by 4 bases, with 18 bases left in between. CDR3 loop: CASSLTDWRDYEQYF. DNA of the CDR3: TGTGCCAGTAGTTTGACAGACTGGCGGGATTACGAGCAGTACTTC.

CDR3 protein: CASSFGQGGISGYTF. The CDR3 DNA is TGCGCCAGCAGCTTCGGACAGGGTGGGATAAGTGGCTACACCTTC. The chain joins TRBV5-1 to TRBJ1-2, with TRBD1 matching 8 bases. The V segment lost 2 bases and the J segment 7 bases; nucleotides outside the gene matches: 10. The CDR3 spans 15 residues. Germline V gives CDR1 SGHRS, CDR2 YFSETQ.

The chain joins TRBV4-1 to TRBJ1-2; 10 nucleotides agree with TRBD1. Germline-derived CDR1 and CDR2 are MGHRA and YSYEKL. V shed 0 bases, J shed 7 bases, and the junction held 8 bases outside the gene matches. CDR3 size: 16 residues. As DNA, the CDR3 is TGCGCCAGCAGCCAAGAATTCGACAGGGGGCAGAGTGGCTACACCTTC. Its translation: CASSQEFDRGQSGYTF.

The chain carries TRBV7-6 and TRBJ1-2; 7 bases are a match to TRBD1. The CDR3 extends over 15 amino acids. Germline CDR1 reads SGHVS; CDR2 reads FNYEAQ. The J segment lost 3 bases and the V segment lost 5 bases, leaving 9 bases of the junction unmatched. This CDR3 is CASSPLTGTDYGYTF. Written as DNA, the CDR3 is TGTGCCAGCAGCCCTCTGACAGGGACGGACTATGGCTACACCTTC.

The chain couples TRBV5-1 to TRBJ1-1, with no clear D. The CDR3 length is 15 residues. CDR1 SGHRS and CDR2 YFSETQ come from the germline V gene. Trimming shortened V by 0 bases and J by 2 bases, and 11 bases separated the two germline ends. CDR3 in DNA: TGCGCCAGCAGCTTGGAACAGAGAGAAAACACTGAAGCTTTCTTT. Residues: CASSLEQRENTEAFF.

The rearrangement links TRBV7-2 to TRBJ2-2; 12 bases are shared with TRBD1. The CDR3 has 13 amino acids. Per the germline V gene, CDR1 is SGHTA and CDR2 is FQGNSA. DNA for the CDR3: TGTGCGGGGACAGGGGGCCGCACCGGGGAGCTGTTTTTT. Translating it yields CAGTGGRTGELFF.

The V and J genes are TRBV18 and TRBJ2-7; 9 bases are a match to TRBD2. CDR1 and CDR2 from the germline V gene are KGHSH and LQKENI. Losses at the gene ends were 6 bases for V and 4 bases for J; bases not matched to a gene: 7. CDR3 length: 14 residues. The chain's CDR3 is CASSSGSGGYEQYF. DNA for the CDR3: TGTGCCAGCTCTAGTGGGAGCGGGGGGTACGAGCAGTACTTC.

This chain links TRBV5-4 with TRBJ2-4; no clear D. The CDR3 has 16 residues. Germline CDR1 reads SGHNT; CDR2 reads YYREEE (reference sequence). Trimming removed 0 bases from V and 0 bases from J, with 10 bases in between. In DNA form, the CDR3 reads TGTGCCAGCAGCTTGGCTGACACGTTAGCCAAAAACATTCAGTACTTC. It translates to CASSLADTLAKNIQYF.

This clone has only one observation. The J gene is TRBJ1-3, the V gene TRBV19; D may be TRBD1 (6 bases). The V end was cut by 2 bases, the J end by 1 base, with 9 bases between. This CDR3 has 15 amino acids. Germline V CDR1 and CDR2: LNHDA, SQIVND (reference sequence). CDR3 residues: CASSISRGSGNTIYF. CDR3 coding DNA: TGTGCCAGTAGTATAAGCAGGGGTTCTGGAAACACCATATATTTT.

This chain joins TRBV27 and TRBJ2-2, with D unclear. V lost 3 bases, J lost 6 bases, and 8 bases lay in between. CDR3 size: 13 residues. CDR1 is MNHEY, CDR2 SMNVEV, per germline (reference sequence). The CDR3 DNA reads TGTGCCAGCAGTTTCACAAGTTCCGGGGAGCTGTTTTTT. This translates into CASSFTSSGELFF.

The gene calls are TRBV5-1 and TRBJ1-5, with TRBD1 matching over 9 bases. The CDR3 totals 15 residues. J lost 7 bases, V lost 4 bases, and 9 bases had no gene match. Germline V gives CDR1 SGHRS, CDR2 YFSETQ. CDR3 coding DNA: TGCGCCAGCAGCGAATCGGGACAGGGCAGGCAGCCCCAGCATTTT. Protein sequence: CASSESGQGRQPQHF.

V gene TRBV11-2 combines with J gene TRBJ2-1, with 10 bases fitting TRBD1. After removal of 4 bases from V and 9 bases from J, the junction contained 12 bases not matched to a gene. Per germline, CDR1 SGHAT and CDR2 FQNNGV. The CDR3 has 16 residues. CDR3 region: CASSSGFGQGDAEQFF. The CDR3, as DNA: TGTGCCAGCAGCTCAGGGTTCGGACAGGGGGACGCTGAGCAGTTCTTC.

The chain has TRBV29-1 and TRBJ2-1; 8 bases fit TRBD2. With 4 bases clipped from V and 6 bases from J, the junction kept 8 bases outside the gene matches. The CDR3 length is 14 residues. From germline, CDR1 is SQVTM and CDR2 ANQGSEA. CDR3 sequence (DNA): TGCAGCGTTGCTGGCCTAGCGGGCCTCAATGAGCAGTTCTTC. This codes for CSVAGLAGLNEQFF.

This chain links TRBV30 with TRBJ1-2; D perhaps matches TRBD1 (5 bases). The CDR3 covers 14 residues. V was clipped by 4 bases and J by 5 bases, with 17 bases between them. The germline gives CDR1 GTSNPN, CDR2 SVGIG (reference sequence). CDR3 DNA sequence: TGTGCCTGGACTTTTTTCGGGGGTCCGTATGGCTACACCTTC. Residues: CAWTFFGGPYGYTF.

The genes are TRBV7-9 and TRBJ2-2; TRBD1 might be the D (6 bases). The CDR3 contains 15 residues. The V end was cut by 5 bases, the J end by 4 bases, with 14 bases between. Looked up from germline, CDR1 is SEHNR and CDR2 is FQNEAQ (reference sequence). The CDR3 reads CASSRGQISTGELFF. The CDR3 DNA is TGTGCCAGCAGCCGAGGACAGATAAGCACCGGGGAGCTGTTTTTT. The whole variable domain, filled in from reference TRBV7-9 and TRBJ2-2, reads DTGVSQNPRHKITKRGQNVTFRCDPISEHNRLYWYRQTLGQGPEFLTYFQNEAQLEKSRLLSDRFSAERPKGSFSTLEIQRTEQGDSAMYLCASSRGQISTGELFFGEGSRLTVL.

The chain recombines TRBV7-9 with TRBJ2-7; the match to TRBD1 covers 7 bases. The CDR3 is made up of 14 amino acids. V lost 5 bases, J lost 2 bases, and 6 bases stayed unmatched. Germline V gene sequence: CDR1 SEHNR, CDR2 FQNEAQ (reference sequence). CDR3 DNA: TGTGCCAGCAGCCAACCGGGACAGACCTACGAGCAGTACTTC. The encoded protein is CASSQPGQTYEQYF.

This CDR3 is CASSRTGLALSYNEQFF. CDR3 nucleotide sequence: TGTGCCAGCAGCCGGACCGGACTAGCGTTGTCCTACAATGAGCAGTTCTTC. V usage is TRBV3-1 (or the pseudogene TRBV3-2) and J usage is TRBJ2-1; TRBD2 matches 9 bases. The trim removed 4 bases at V and 1 base at J, leaving 8 bases unmatched. Germline-derived CDR1 and CDR2 are LGHDT and YNNKEL (reference sequence). This CDR3 region has 17 residues.

As for this clone: A read error may produce the germline difference seen at one junction end. This chain joins TRBV5-1 and TRBJ2-7; possibly TRBD2 for D (5 bases). There are 14 residues in the CDR3. In germline, CDR1 is SGHRS, CDR2 YFSETQ. CDR3 protein: CASRLAGEGLEQYF. CDR3 DNA: TGCGCCAGCAGGTTGGCTGGCGAGGGCCTCGAGCAGTACTTC.